This entry lists 23 T cell receptor beta chains sequenced from one sample in a study of T cell repertoires in cytomegalovirus infection. TCRdb reprocessed the reads with MiXCR, giving one entry per CDR3 protein. The repertoire has roughly 160,000 distinct CDR3 sequences, about 20% of them found once; the top ten carry around a quarter. The antigens of these receptors remain unknown. Here the sequenced sample was CD8+ T cells from cultured PBMCs, taken from culture after CMV antigen stimulation. The receptors here all came from a human donor in good health (CMV status not recorded). Some clones in this sample may be carry-over from other donors' samples.

V gene TRBV6-8 combines with J gene TRBJ2-2; D remains ambiguous. Trimming pared 2 bases from V and 7 bases from J, leaving 2 bases between. This CDR3 has 11 amino acids. Germline-derived CDR1 and CDR2 are MNHGY and SAAAGT. The CDR3 DNA sequence: TGTGCCAGCAGTTACATCGGGGAGCTGTTTTTT. Its protein is CASSYIGELFF.

This clonotype occurred a few times. DNA for the CDR3: TGCGCCAGCAGCTTGGAGAGGGGAAGTCAGCCCCAGCATTTT. Its protein product is CASSLERGSQPQHF. The rearrangement links TRBV5-1 to TRBJ1-5; tentative D call: TRBD1 (5 bases). Germline CDR1 reads SGHRS; CDR2 reads YFSETQ. V lost 0 bases, J lost 6 bases, and 10 bases lay in between. The CDR3 consists of 14 residues.

The chain has TRBV7-6 and TRBJ2-2; 9 nucleotides agree with TRBD1. The CDR3 length is 16 residues. V trimming: 3 bases; J trimming: 2 bases; junction bases outside the gene matches: 4. Germline lookup yields CDR1 SGHVS and CDR2 FNYEAQ. CDR3 sequence (DNA): TGTGCCAGCAGCTTCGGGACAGGGACAAACACCGGGGAGCTGTTTTTT. This sequence encodes CASSFGTGTNTGELFF.

This clonotype was seen a few times. This chain connects TRBV11-2 to TRBJ2-1, with 10 bases matching TRBD1. The CDR3 runs 14 residues. Germline V gives CDR1 SGHAT, CDR2 FQNNGV. Trimming took 3 bases from V and 5 from J; bases not matched to a gene: 1. CDR3 in DNA: TGTGCCAGCAGCTTCGGGACAGGGGACAATGAGCAGTTCTTC. It translates to CASSFGTGDNEQFF.

This clonotype occurred once. It may be a read error: a sequence one base away is much more abundant. This chain connects TRBV27 to TRBJ2-7; 7 bases are shared with TRBD1. CDR1 is MNHEY and CDR2 is SMNVEV in the germline V gene (reference sequence). This CDR3 has 16 residues. The CDR3 DNA sequence: TGTGACAGCAGTTTATCAGAGGGGGCTATCGGGTACGAGCAGTACTTC. It yields the protein CDSSLSEGAIGYEQYF.

This clonotype was detected only a few times. The chain employs TRBV12-3 or TRBV12-4 and TRBJ1-2; 9 bases map to TRBD1. The CDR3 loop spans 13 amino acids. V was pared by 5 bases and J by 9 bases, with 7 bases of the junction left unmatched. The CDR3: CASSRTGDGSYTF. The CDR3 nucleotides are TGTGCCAGCAGTCGGACAGGGGATGGGAGCTACACCTTC.

This clonotype showed up just a few times. J is TRBJ2-7 and V is TRBV27, with 8 bases fitting TRBD2. Losses at the gene ends were 7 bases for V and 5 bases for J; bases not matched to a gene: 7. This CDR3 region has 13 residues. The germline V gene has CDR1 MNHEY and CDR2 SMNVEV (reference sequence). CDR3 residues: CASTPGGHDEQYF. DNA of the CDR3: TGTGCCAGCACCCCGGGGGGGCACGACGAGCAGTACTTC.

This clonotype was observed a few times. The chain joins TRBV6-5 to TRBJ2-2; unclear D gene. Between the trimmed V and J ends, which lost 3 bases and 0 bases, there was a span of 8 bases. The V gene's germline CDR1 is MNHEY and CDR2 SVGAGI. The length of the CDR3 is 15 residues. As DNA, the CDR3 is TGTGCCAGCAGTTATGTAGTAGCGAACACCGGGGAGCTGTTTTTT. As protein: CASSYVVANTGELFF.

This clonotype was detected ten times or more. DNA of the CDR3: TGTGCCAGCAGCTTACGTAGCGGGGCAATTTCCTCCTACAATGAGCAGTTCTTC. This sequence encodes CASSLRSGAISSYNEQFF. The chain is built from TRBV7-3 and TRBJ2-1, with 8 positions matching TRBD2. With 2 bases clipped from V and 0 bases from J, the junction kept 9 bases outside the gene matches. The CDR3 is 18 amino acids. Germline CDR1 SGHTA, CDR2 FQGTGA.

This clonotype showed up many times. The chain uses TRBV12-3 or TRBV12-4 and TRBJ2-5; possibly TRBD1 for D (6 bases). The V and J ends lost 5 bases and 5 bases respectively, with 18 bases between them. The CDR3 has 15 amino acids. The CDR3 DNA sequence: TGTGCCAGCAGTCCGGAGGACAGTCTACGGGAGACCCAGTACTTC. It translates to CASSPEDSLRETQYF.

This clonotype was counted only a few times. The V and J genes are TRBV4-1 and TRBJ1-4; 7 nucleotides agree with TRBD1. The CDR3 extends over 17 amino acids. Germline CDR1 MGHRA, CDR2 YSYEKL. V was clipped by 1 base and J by 2 bases; unmatched bases: 7. The DNA for the CDR3 is TGCGCCAGCAGCCAAGTCGAGGGGGCGAGGACTAATGAAAAACTGTTTTTT. Protein: CASSQVEGARTNEKLFF.

J is TRBJ2-5 and V is TRBV7-6; maybe TRBD1 (5 bases). CDR3 size: 12 residues. The germline V and J ends were trimmed by 7 bases and 5 bases, with 11 bases remaining between them. CDR1 and CDR2 (germline): SGHVS, FNYEAQ. The CDR3 DNA reads as TGTGCCAGCATCCATAACAGGGAGACCCAGTACTTC. Translating it yields CASIHNRETQYF.

The V gene is TRBV12-3 or TRBV12-4, the J gene TRBJ2-7; the D is unclear. CDR3 size: 12 residues. V lost 7 bases and J 6 bases, leaving 13 bases between the germline ends. The CDR3 sequence is CASTLRVGEQYF. CDR3 DNA sequence: TGTGCCAGCACCTTACGGGTCGGCGAGCAGTACTTC.

J is TRBJ1-2 and V is TRBV4-1; D call uncertain. Germline lookup yields CDR1 MGHRA and CDR2 YSYEKL. The CDR3 contains 13 residues. The V end was cut by 0 bases, the J end by 8 bases, with 10 bases between. The CDR3 protein is CASSQEVTWGYTF. CDR3 nucleotide sequence: TGCGCCAGCAGCCAAGAAGTGACATGGGGCTACACCTTC.

The chain has TRBV7-6 and TRBJ2-7; D might be TRBD2 (6 bases). This CDR3 is built from 14 residues. Trimming cost V 5 bases and J 3 bases, with 14 bases left between them. CDR1 and CDR2 from the germline V gene are SGHVS and FNYEAQ. The CDR3 nucleotides are TGTGCCAGCAGCCCACAAGGGACTTTCTACGAGCAGTACTTC. Protein product: CASSPQGTFYEQYF.

The V gene is TRBV19, the J gene TRBJ2-1; 7 bases fit TRBD2. This CDR3 spans 14 amino acids. Germline CDR1 reads LNHDA; CDR2 reads SQIVND (reference sequence). The V segment lost 7 bases and the J segment 2 bases; nucleotides outside the gene matches: 5. The CDR3 spells CASTGLAAYNEQFF. The CDR3 DNA sequence: TGTGCCAGTACGGGTCTAGCGGCCTACAATGAGCAGTTCTTC.

The chain carries TRBV7-6 and TRBJ2-6; D is unresolved. Trimming pared 10 bases from V and 3 bases from J, leaving 19 bases between. The CDR3 is made up of 16 amino acids. Germline assignment: CDR1 SGHVS and CDR2 FNYEAQ. In nucleotides, the CDR3 is TGTGCCACCCTCGCTGACGGCGGTGGTGGGGCCAACGTCCTGACTTTC. It codes for CATLADGGGGANVLTF.

Comment on this clonotype: At one end, the junction sequence differs from germline, possibly due to a read error. The V and J genes are TRBV11-1 and TRBJ2-7, with TRBD1 identical over 7 bases. This CDR3 comprises 11 residues. Germline lookup yields CDR1 SGHAT and CDR2 FQDESV (reference sequence). The CDR3 DNA sequence: TGTGCCAGCAGCTTAGGGACAGGCTTTAACTTC. Residues: CASSLGTGFNF.

The DNA of the CDR3 is TGTGCCAGCAGTGACAAGGGACTAGGAAGGATTAGCTCCTACAATGAGCAGTTCTTC. It encodes CASSDKGLGRISSYNEQFF. The rearrangement uses TRBV6-1 and TRBJ2-1, with 8 bases that match TRBD2. The CDR3 consists of 19 residues. Germline values: CDR1 MNHNS, CDR2 SASEGT. V was pared by 3 bases and J by 0 bases, with 13 bases of the junction left unmatched.

The CDR3 region is CASSPPGRGPYSNQPQHF. CDR3 in DNA: TGTGCCAGCAGCCCACCTGGCAGGGGCCCTTATAGCAATCAGCCCCAGCATTTT. The chain joins TRBV6-2 or TRBV6-3 to TRBJ1-5; the D gene is possibly TRBD1 (6 bases). CDR1 and CDR2 from the germline V gene are MNHEY and SVGEGT. The V end lost 6 bases, the J end lost 0 bases, and 21 bases lay between the germline ends. The CDR3 length is 18 residues.

V usage is TRBV7-2 and J usage is TRBJ2-1; 10 bases agree with TRBD1. The ends lost 4 bases at V and 4 bases at J; junction bases unmatched: 10. The length of the CDR3 is 17 residues. CDR1 is SGHTA and CDR2 is FQGNSA in the germline V gene. This CDR3 is CASSSARTGGFYNEQFF. The DNA of the CDR3 is TGTGCCAGCAGCTCCGCCCGGACAGGGGGATTTTACAATGAGCAGTTCTTC. Full variable domain (rest looked up from reference TRBV7-2 and TRBJ2-1): GAGVSQSPSNKVTEKGKDVELRCDPISGHTALYWYRQSLGQGLEFLIYFQGNSAPDKSGLPSDRFSAERTGGSVSTLTIQRTQQEDSAVYLCASSSARTGGFYNEQFFGPGTRLTVL.

Only a few counts were recorded for this clonotype. The CDR3 nucleotides are TGTGCCAGCAGCGACTGGACCGGTAGCACAGATACGCAGTATTTT. It encodes CASSDWTGSTDTQYF. The genes are TRBV7-2 and TRBJ2-3; no clear D. Between the trimmed V and J ends, which lost 5 bases and 0 bases, there was a span of 12 bases. The V gene's germline CDR1 is SGHTA and CDR2 FQGNSA. The CDR3 is 15 residues long.

The chain employs TRBV7-2 and TRBJ2-1; D assignment may be TRBD1 or TRBD2 (5 bases each). V dropped 5 bases and J dropped 4 bases, with 18 bases sitting between them. This CDR3 spans 16 amino acids. Germline loops: CDR1 SGHTA, CDR2 FQGNSA. CDR3 DNA sequence: TGTGCCAGCAGCCCTGGGGACCAAATGAAGTACAATGAGCAGTTCTTC. Translating it yields CASSPGDQMKYNEQFF.